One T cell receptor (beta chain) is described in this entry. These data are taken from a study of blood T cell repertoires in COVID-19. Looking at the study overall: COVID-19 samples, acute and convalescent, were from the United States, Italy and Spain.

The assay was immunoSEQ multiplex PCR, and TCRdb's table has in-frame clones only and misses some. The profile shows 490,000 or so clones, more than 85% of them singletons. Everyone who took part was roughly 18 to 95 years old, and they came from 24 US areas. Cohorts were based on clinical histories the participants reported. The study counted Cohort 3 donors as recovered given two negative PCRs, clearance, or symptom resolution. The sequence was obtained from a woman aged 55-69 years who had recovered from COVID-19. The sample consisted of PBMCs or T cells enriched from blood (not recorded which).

The CDR3 sequence: CASSWTAMNTEAFF. DNA for the CDR3: TGTGCCAGCAGCTGGACAGCTATGAACACTGAAGCTTTCTTT. The chain carries TRBV25-1 and TRBJ1-1, with a possible D match to TRBD1 (6 bases). The CDR3 is 14 residues long. Germline CDR1 is MGHDK and CDR2 is SYGVNS. Trimming took 6 bases from V and 0 from J, leaving 11 bases between them.